The clone carrying this TCR beta chain has more than one count but fewer than ten. Antigen specificity is unknown. Trimming cost V 3 bases and J 6 bases, with 12 bases left between them. The CDR3 runs to 14 residues. Unique molecular identifiers were incorporated during preparation of the TCRbeta library. TCRdb redid the calling of the PCR reads with MiXCR, one entry per CDR3 protein. In the table there are about 300,000 distinct CDR3 sequences, 10% of which are singletons. The data derive from a study of T-cell reconstitution after alpha-beta-depleted transplantation in children. Study-wide results and caveats: Reportedly, roughly two months post-transplant, alpha-beta T cells arose from several hundred expanded graft clones. Diversity of TCRbeta at day 60 was high in some patients, arising from surviving recipient T cells and thymic progenitors.

This sequence was found in a boy less than two years old with acute myeloid leukemia, due to receive a stem cell transplant. The rearrangement links TRBV12-3 or TRBV12-4 to TRBJ2-1; D perhaps matches TRBD2 (6 bases). Specimen: PBMCs, collected before TCRalphabeta/CD19-depleted stem cell transplant. This CDR3 reads CASSFGGEVNEQFF. CDR3 DNA sequence: TGTGCCAGCAGTTTTGGAGGGGAGGTCAATGAGCAGTTCTTC.